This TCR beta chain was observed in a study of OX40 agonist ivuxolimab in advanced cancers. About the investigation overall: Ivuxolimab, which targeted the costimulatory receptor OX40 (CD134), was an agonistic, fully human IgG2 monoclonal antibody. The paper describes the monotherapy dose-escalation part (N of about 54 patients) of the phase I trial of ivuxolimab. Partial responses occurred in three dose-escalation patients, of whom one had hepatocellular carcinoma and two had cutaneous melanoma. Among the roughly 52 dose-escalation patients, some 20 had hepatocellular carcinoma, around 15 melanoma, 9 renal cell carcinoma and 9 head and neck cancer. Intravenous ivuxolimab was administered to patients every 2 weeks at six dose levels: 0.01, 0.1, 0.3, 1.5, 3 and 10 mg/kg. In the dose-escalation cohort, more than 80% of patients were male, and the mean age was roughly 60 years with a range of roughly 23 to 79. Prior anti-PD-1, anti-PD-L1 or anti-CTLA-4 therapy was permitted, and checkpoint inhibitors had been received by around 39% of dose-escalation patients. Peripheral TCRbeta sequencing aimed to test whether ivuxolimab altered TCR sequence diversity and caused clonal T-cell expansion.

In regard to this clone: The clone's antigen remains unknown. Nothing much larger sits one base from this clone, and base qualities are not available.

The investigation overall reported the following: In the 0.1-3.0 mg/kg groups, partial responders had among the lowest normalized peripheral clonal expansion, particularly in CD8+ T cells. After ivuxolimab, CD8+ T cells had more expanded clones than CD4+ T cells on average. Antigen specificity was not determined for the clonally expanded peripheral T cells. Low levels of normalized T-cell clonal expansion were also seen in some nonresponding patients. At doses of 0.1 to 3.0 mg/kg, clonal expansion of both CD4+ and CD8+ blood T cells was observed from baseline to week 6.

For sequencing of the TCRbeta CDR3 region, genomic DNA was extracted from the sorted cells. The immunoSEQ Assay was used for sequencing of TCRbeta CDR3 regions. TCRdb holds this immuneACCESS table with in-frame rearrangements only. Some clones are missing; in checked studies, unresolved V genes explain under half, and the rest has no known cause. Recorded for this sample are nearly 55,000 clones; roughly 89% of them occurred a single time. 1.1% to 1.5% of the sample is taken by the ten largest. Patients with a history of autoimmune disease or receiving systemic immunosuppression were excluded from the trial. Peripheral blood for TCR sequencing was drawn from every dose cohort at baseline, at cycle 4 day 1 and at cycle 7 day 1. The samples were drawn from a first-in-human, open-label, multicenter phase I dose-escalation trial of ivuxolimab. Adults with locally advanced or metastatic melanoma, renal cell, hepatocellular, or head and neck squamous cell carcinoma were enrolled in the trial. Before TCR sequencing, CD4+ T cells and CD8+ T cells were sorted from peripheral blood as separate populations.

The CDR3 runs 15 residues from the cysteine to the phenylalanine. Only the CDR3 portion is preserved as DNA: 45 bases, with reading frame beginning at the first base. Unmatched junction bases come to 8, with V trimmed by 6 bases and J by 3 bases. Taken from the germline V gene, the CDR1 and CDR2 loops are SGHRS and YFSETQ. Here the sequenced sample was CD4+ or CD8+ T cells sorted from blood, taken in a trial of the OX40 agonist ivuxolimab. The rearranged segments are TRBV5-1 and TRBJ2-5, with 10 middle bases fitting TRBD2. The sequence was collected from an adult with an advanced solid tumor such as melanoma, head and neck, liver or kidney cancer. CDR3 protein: CASKIQTSGEETQYF. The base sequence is TGCGCCAGCAAAATCCAAACTAGCGGGGAAGAGACCCAGTACTTC.